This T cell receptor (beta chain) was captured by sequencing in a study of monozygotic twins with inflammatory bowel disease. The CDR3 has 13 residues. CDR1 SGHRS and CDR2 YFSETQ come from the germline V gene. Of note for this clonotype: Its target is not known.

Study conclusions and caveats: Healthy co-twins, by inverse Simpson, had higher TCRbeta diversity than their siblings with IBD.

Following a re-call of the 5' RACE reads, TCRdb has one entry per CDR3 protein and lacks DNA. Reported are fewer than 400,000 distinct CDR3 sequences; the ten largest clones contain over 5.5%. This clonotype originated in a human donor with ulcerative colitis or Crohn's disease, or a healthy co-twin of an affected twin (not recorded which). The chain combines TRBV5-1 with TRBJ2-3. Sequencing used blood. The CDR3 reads CASSRTSPDTQYF.